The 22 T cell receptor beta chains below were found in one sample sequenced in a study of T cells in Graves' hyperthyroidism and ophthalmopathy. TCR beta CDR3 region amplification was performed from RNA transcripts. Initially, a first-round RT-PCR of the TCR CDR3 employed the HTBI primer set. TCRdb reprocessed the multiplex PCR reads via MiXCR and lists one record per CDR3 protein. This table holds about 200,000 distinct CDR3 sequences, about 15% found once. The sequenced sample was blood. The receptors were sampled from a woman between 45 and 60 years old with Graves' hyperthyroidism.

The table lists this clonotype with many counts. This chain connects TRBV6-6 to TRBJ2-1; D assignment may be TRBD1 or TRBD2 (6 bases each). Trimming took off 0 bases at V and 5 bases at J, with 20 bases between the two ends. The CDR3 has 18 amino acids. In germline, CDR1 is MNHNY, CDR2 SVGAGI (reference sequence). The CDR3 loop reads CASSYSNSGHGTHNEQFF. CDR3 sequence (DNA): TGTGCCAGCAGTTACTCGAACAGCGGGCATGGGACACACAATGAGCAGTTCTTC.

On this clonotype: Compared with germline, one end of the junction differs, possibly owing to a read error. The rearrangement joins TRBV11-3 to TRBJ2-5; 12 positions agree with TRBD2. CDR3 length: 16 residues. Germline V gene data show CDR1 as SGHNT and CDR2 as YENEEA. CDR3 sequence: CAGSSGGLAGFETQYF. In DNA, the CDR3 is TGTGCCGGCAGCTCGGGAGGACTAGCGGGGTTCGAGACCCAGTACTTC.

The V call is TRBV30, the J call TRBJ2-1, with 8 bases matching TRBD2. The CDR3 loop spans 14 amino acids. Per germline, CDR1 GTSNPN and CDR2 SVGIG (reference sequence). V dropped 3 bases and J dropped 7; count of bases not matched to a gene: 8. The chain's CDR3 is CAWSPGGPGNEQFF. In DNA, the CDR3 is TGTGCCTGGAGCCCGGGAGGGCCTGGAAATGAGCAGTTCTTC.

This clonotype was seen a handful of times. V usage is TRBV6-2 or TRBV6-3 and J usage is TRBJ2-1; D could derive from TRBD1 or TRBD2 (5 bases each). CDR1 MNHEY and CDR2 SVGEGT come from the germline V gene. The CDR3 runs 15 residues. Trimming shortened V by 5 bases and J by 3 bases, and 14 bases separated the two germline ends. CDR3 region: CASSARDEIYNEQFF. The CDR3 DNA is TGTGCCAGCAGTGCCCGGGACGAGATCTACAATGAGCAGTTCTTC.

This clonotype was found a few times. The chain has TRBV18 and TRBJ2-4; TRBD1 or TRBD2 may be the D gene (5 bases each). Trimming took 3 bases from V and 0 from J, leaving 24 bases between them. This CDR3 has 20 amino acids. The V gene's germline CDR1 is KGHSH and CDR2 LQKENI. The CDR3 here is CASSPSFGAGLSKAKNIQYF. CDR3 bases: TGTGCCAGCTCACCCTCCTTCGGGGCTGGCTTGTCCAAAGCCAAAAACATTCAGTACTTC. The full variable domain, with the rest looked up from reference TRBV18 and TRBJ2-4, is NAGVMQNPRHLVRRRGQEARLRCSPMKGHSHVYWYRQLPEEGLKFMVYLQKENIIDESGMPKERFSAEFPKEGPSILRIQQVVRGDSAAYFCASSPSFGAGLSKAKNIQYFGAGTRLSVL.

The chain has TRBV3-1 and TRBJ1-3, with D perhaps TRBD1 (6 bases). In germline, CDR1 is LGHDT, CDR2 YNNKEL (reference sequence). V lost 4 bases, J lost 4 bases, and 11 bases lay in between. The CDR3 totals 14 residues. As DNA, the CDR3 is TGTGCCAGCAGCCCCCGGGGGGCAGGAAACACCATATATTTT. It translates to CASSPRGAGNTIYF.

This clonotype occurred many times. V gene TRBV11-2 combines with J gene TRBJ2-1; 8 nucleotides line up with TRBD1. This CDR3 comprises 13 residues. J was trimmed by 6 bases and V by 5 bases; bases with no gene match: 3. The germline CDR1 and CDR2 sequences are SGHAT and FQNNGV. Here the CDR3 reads CASSTDRVNEQFF. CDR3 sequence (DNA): TGTGCCAGCAGCACGGACAGGGTCAATGAGCAGTTCTTC. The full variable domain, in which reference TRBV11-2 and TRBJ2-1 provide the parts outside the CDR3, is EAGVAQSPRYKIIEKRQSVAFWCNPISGHATLYWYQQILGQGPKLLIQFQNNGVVDDSQLPKDRFSAERLKGVDSTLKIQPAKLEDSAVYLCASSTDRVNEQFFGPGTRLTVL.

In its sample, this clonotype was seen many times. CDR3 in amino acids: CSVGGSSTDTQYF. CDR3 in DNA: TGCAGCGTTGGCGGGAGCTCGACAGATACGCAGTATTTT. The chain couples TRBV29-1 to TRBJ2-3, with 7 bases matching TRBD2. V trimming: 4 bases; J trimming: 3 bases; junction bases outside the gene matches: 4. Per germline, CDR1 SQVTM and CDR2 ANQGSEA. The CDR3 covers 13 residues.

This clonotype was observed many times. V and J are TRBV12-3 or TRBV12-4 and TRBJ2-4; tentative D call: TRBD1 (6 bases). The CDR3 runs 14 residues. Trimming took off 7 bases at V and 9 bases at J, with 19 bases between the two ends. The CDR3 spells CASNRFGQLGIQYF. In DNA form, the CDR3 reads TGTGCCAGCAACCGCTTTGGACAGTTGGGCATTCAGTACTTC.

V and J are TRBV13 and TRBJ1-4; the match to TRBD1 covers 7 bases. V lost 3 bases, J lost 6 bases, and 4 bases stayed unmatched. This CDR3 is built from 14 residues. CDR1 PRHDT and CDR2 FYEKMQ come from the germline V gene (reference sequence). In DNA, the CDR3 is TGTGCCAGCAGCTTCGGGACAGAACATGAAAAACTGTTTTTT. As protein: CASSFGTEHEKLFF.

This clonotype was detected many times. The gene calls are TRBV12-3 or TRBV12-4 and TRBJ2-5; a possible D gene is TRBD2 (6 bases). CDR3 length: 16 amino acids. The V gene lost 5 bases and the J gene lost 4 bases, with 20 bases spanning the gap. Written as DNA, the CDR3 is TGTGCCAGCAGTGGATCATTGAGGGAGGCAAGAGAGACCCAGTACTTC. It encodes CASSGSLREARETQYF.

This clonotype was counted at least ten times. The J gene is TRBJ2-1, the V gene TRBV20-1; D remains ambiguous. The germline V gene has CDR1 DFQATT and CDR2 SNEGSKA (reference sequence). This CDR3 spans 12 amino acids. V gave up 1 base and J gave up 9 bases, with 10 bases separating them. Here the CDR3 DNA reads TGCAGTGCTAGAGCGCCGGGTGGTGAGCAGTTCTTC. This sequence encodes CSARAPGGEQFF.

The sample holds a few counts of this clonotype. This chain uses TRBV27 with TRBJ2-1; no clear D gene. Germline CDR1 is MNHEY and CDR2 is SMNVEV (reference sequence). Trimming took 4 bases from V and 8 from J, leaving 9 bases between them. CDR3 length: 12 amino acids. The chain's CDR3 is CASSSLGDEQFF. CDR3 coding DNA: TGTGCCAGCAGTTCTTTGGGCGATGAGCAGTTCTTC.

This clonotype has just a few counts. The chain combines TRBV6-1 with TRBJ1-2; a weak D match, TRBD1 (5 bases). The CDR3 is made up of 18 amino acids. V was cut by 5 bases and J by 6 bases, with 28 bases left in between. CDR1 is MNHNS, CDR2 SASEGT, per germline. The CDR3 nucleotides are TGTGCCAGCAGTCCCCCCCCCGGGGCAGGACTAGCGGCTGATGGCTACACCTTC. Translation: CASSPPPGAGLAADGYTF.

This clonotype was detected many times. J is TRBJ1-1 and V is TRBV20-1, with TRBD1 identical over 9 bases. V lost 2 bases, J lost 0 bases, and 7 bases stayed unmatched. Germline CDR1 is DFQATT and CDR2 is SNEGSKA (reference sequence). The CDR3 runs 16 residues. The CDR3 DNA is TGCAGTGCTAGACAACAGGGGGCCCCGATGAACACTGAAGCTTTCTTT. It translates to CSARQQGAPMNTEAFF.

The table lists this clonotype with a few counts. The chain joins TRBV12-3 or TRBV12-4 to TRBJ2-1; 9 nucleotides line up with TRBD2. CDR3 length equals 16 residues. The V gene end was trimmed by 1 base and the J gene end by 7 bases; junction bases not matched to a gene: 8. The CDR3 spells CASSLGAGGPKNEQFF. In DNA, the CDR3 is TGTGCCAGCAGTTTAGGTGCGGGAGGGCCGAAGAATGAGCAGTTCTTC.

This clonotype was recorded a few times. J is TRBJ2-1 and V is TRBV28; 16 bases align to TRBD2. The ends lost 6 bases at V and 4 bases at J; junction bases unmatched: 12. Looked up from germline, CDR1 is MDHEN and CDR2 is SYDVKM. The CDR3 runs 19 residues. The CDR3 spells CASRFGTSGRARFYNEQFF. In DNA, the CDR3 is TGTGCCAGCAGATTCGGGACTAGCGGGAGGGCCCGTTTTTACAATGAGCAGTTCTTC.

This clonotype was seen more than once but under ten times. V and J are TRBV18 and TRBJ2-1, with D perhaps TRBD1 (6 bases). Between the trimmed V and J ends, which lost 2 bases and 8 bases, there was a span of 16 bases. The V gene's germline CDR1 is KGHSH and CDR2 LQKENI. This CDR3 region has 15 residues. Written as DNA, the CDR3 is TGTGCCAGCTCACCAGGGACACCCCCTACCGATGAGCAGTTCTTC. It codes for CASSPGTPPTDEQFF.

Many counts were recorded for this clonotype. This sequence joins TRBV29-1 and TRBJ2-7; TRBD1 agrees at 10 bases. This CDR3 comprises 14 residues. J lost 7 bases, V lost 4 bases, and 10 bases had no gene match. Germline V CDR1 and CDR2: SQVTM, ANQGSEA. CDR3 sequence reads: CSVGQTGGAGEQYF. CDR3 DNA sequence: TGCAGCGTTGGTCAGACAGGGGGCGCGGGTGAGCAGTACTTC.

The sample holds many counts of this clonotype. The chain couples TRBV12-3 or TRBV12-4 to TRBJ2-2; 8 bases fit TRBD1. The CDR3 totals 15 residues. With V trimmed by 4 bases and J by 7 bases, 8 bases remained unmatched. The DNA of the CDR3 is TGTGCCAGCAGTTCCCAGGACAGGGCAGACGGGGAGCTGTTTTTT. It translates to CASSSQDRADGELFF.

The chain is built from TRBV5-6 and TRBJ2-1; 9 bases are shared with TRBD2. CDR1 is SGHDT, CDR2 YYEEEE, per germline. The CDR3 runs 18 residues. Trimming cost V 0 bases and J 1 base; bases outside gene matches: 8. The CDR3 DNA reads TGTGCCAGCAGCTTGGACCTAGCGGGACCCCTATCCTACAATGAGCAGTTCTTC. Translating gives CASSLDLAGPLSYNEQFF.

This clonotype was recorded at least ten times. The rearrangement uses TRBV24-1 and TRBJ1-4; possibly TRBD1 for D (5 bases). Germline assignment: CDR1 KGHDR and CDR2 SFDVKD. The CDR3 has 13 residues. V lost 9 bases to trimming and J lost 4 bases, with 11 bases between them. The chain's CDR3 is CATSDRFNEKLFF. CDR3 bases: TGTGCCACCTCCGACAGATTTAATGAAAAACTGTTTTTT.